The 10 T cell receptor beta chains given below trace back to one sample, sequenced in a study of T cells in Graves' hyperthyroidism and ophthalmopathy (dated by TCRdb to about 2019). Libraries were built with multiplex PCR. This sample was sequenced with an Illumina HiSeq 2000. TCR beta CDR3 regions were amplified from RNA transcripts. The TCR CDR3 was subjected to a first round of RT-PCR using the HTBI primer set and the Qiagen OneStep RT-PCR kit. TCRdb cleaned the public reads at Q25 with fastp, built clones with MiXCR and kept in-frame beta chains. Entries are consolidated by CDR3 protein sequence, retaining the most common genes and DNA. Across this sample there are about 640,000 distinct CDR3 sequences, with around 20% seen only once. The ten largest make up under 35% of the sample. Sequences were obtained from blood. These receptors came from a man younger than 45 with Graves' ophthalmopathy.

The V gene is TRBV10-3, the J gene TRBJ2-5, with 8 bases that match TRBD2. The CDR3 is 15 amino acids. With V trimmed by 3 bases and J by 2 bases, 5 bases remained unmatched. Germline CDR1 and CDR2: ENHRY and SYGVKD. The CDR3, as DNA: TGTGCCATCAGTGAACTAGCGGAGTCACAAGAGACCCAGTACTTC. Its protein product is CAISELAESQETQYF.

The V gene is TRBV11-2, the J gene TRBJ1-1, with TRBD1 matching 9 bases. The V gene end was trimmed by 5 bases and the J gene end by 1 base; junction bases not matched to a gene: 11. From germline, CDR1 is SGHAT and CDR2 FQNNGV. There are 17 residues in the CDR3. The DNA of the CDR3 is TGTGCCAGCAGCGAAGCGAAACAGGGGGCGGCGAACACTGAAGCTTTCTTT. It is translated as CASSEAKQGAANTEAFF. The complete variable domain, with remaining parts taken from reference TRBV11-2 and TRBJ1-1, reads EAGVAQSPRYKIIEKRQSVAFWCNPISGHATLYWYQQILGQGPKLLIQFQNNGVVDDSQLPKDRFSAERLKGVDSTLKIQPAKLEDSAVYLCASSEAKQGAANTEAFFGQGTRLTVV.

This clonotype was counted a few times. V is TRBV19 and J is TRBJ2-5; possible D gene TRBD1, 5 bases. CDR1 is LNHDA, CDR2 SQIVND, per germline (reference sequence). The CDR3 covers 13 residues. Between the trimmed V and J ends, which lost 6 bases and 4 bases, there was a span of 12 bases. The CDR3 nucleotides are TGTGCCAGTAGCCGGCCAGGGTTAGAGACCCAGTACTTC. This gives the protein CASSRPGLETQYF.

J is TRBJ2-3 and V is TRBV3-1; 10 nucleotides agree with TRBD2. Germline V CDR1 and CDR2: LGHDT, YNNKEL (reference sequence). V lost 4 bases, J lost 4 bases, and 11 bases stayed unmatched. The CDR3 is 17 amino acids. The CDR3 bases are TGTGCCAGCAGCCTCCCGACGGCTAGCGGGAGCTCAGATACGCAGTATTTT. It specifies CASSLPTASGSSDTQYF.

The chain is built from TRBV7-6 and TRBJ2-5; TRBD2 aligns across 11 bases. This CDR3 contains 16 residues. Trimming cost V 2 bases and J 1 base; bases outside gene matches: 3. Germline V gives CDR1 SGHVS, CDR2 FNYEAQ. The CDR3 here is CASSLPTSGAQETQYF. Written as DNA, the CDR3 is TGTGCCAGCAGCTTACCGACTAGCGGGGCCCAAGAGACCCAGTACTTC. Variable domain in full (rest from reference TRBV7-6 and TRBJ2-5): GAGVSQSPRYKVTKRGQDVALRCDPISGHVSLYWYRQALGQGPEFLTYFNYEAQQDKSGLPNDRFSAERPEGSISTLTIQRTEQRDSAMYRCASSLPTSGAQETQYFGPGTRLLVL.

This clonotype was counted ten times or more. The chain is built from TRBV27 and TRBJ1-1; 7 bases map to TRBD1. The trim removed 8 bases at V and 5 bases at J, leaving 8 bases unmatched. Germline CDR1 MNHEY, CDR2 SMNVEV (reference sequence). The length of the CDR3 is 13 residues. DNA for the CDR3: TGTGCCAGCTGCCCAGGGGGACGGACTGAAGCTTTCTTT. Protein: CASCPGGRTEAFF.

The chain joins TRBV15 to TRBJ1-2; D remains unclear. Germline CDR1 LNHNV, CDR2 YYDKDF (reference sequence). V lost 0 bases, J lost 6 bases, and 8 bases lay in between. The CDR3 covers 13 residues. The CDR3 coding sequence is TGTGCCACCAGCAGAGAGGAAGGAGATGGCTACACCTTC. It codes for CATSREEGDGYTF.

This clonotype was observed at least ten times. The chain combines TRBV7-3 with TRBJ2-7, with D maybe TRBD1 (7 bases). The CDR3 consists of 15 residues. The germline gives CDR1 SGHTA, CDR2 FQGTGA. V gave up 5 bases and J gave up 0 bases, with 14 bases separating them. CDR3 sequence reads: CASSPGGKSSYEQYF. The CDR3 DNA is TGTGCCAGCAGCCCAGGGGGGAAGAGCTCCTACGAGCAGTACTTC.

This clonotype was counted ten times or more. CDR3 region: CASRDDRERLEQYF. The CDR3 nucleotides are TGTGCCAGCAGAGACGACAGGGAGAGGCTCGAGCAGTACTTC. The genes are TRBV11-2 and TRBJ2-7, with 7 nucleotides matching TRBD1. Trimming cost V 6 bases and J 6 bases; bases outside gene matches: 11. Germline V CDR1 and CDR2: SGHAT, FQNNGV. This CDR3 region has 14 residues. The full variable domain, with the rest looked up from reference TRBV11-2 and TRBJ2-7, is EAGVAQSPRYKIIEKRQSVAFWCNPISGHATLYWYQQILGQGPKLLIQFQNNGVVDDSQLPKDRFSAERLKGVDSTLKIQPAKLEDSAVYLCASRDDRERLEQYFGPGTRLTVT.

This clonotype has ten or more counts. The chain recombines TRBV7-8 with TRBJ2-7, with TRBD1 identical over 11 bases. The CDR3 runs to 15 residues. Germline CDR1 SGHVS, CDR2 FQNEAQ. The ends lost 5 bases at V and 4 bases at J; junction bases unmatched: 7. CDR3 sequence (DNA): TGTGCCAGCAGCCCCCGGGACAGGGGGTTTTACGAGCAGTACTTC. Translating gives CASSPRDRGFYEQYF.